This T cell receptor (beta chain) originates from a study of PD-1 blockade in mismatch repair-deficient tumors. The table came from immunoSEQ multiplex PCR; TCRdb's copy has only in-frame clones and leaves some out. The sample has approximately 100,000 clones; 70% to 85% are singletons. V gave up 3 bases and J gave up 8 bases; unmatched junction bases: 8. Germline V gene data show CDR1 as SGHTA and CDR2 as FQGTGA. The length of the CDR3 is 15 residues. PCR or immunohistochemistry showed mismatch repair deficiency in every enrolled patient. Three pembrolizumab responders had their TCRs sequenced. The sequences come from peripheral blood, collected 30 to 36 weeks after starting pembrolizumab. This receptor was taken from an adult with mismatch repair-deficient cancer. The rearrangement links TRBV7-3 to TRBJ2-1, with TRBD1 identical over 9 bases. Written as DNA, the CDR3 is TGTGCCAGCAGCTTCGAAGGACAGGGGTTGCATGAGCAGTTCTTC. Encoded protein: CASSFEGQGLHEQFF. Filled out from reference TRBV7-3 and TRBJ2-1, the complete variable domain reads GAGVSQTPSNKVTEKGKYVELRCDPISGHTALYWYRQSLGQGPEFLIYFQGTGAADDSGLPNDRFFAVRPEGSVSTLKIQRTERGDSAVYLCASSFEGQGLHEQFFGPGTRLTVL.